This TCR beta chain was obtained from a study of regulatory T cells in long-lasting Graves disease. The CDR3 extends over 13 amino acids. V lost 4 bases to trimming and J lost 7 bases; unmatched junction nucleotides: 2. Germline-derived CDR1 and CDR2 are SQVTM and ANQGSEA. Sample time point: persistent/refractory GD, antithyroid drugs over 5 years with positive TRAb. The TCR library was made from RNA extracted from PBMCs. The patient group derived from an endocrinology department in Xi'an, China. iRepertoire HTBI primers and Arm-PCR of CDR3 regions built TCR beta libraries. TCRdb ran MiXCR on the multiplex PCR reads and lists one entry per CDR3 protein. The table shows 350,000 to 450,000 distinct CDR3 sequences, with around 20% occurring only once. As regards this clonotype: Its antigen is unidentified.

Study-wide points: Persistent disease preferred TRBV28, TRBJ1-2 and TRBJ2-5; new disease, TRBV20-1 and TRBJ2-1.

The rearrangement joins TRBV29-1 to TRBJ2-1; 12 bases agree with TRBD2. The source material was peripheral blood mononuclear cells (PBMCs), sampled when the disease was refractory, from a patient treated with antithyroid drugs. This clonotype originated in a female donor with Graves disease. The CDR3: CSVGLAGENEQFF. In DNA form, the CDR3 reads TGCAGCGTTGGACTAGCGGGAGAAAATGAGCAGTTCTTC.